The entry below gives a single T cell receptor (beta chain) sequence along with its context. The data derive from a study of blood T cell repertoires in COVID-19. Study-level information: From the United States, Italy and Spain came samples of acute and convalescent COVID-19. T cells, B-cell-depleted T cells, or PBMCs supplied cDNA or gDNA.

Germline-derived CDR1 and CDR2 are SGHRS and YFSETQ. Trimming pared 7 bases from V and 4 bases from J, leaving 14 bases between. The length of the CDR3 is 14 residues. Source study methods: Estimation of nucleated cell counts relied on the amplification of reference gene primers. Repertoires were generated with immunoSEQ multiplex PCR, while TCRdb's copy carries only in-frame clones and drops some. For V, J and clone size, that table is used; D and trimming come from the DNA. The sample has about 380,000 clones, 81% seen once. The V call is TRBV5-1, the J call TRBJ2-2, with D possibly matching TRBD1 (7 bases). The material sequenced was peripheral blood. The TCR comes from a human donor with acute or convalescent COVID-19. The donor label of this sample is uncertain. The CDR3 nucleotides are TGCGCCAGCCGGGGGACAGCGAGCACCGGGGAGCTGTTTTTT. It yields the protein CASRGTASTGELFF.